Shown below are 28 T cell receptor beta chains from a single sample sequenced in a study of T-cell memory formation after mild COVID-19. TCRdb re-called the 5' RACE reads through MiXCR, storing one row per CDR3 protein. The sample lists roughly 14,000 distinct CDR3 sequences, over 20% occurring once. Sequencing was done on a sample of PBMCs or a T cell subset sorted from them (not recorded which). Every receptor here comes from a man in his late teens or twenties who had mild COVID-19 (a few samples of this study predate the infection). Cell type and time point are not known.

The gene calls are TRBV20-1 and TRBJ1-5, with a weak D call TRBD1 (5 bases). Trimming left V 6 bases short and J 6 bases short, with 12 bases between. Germline CDR1 DFQATT, CDR2 SNEGSKA (reference sequence). This CDR3 is 12 amino acids long. The CDR3 spells CSAKTERQPQHF. The CDR3 DNA reads TGCAGTGCGAAGACAGAGCGTCAGCCCCAGCATTTT.

The CDR3 DNA reads as TGTGCCACCAGTGATCCCTCCTCCCGGGACACCACAGATACGCAGTATTTT. As protein: CATSDPSSRDTTDTQYF. The chain joins TRBV24-1 to TRBJ2-3; D perhaps matches TRBD1 (6 bases). Trimming pared 3 bases from V and 2 bases from J, leaving 17 bases between. This CDR3 comprises 17 residues. Germline V gene lookup returns CDR1 KGHDR and CDR2 SFDVKD.

This clonotype has ten or more counts. The chain has TRBV5-6 and TRBJ2-5; perhaps D is TRBD1 or TRBD2 (5 bases each). CDR1 is SGHDT and CDR2 is YYEEEE in the germline V gene. CDR3 length: 13 amino acids. With 3 bases removed from V and 0 bases from J, the gap between germline ends came to 6 bases. Written as DNA, the CDR3 is TGTGCCAGCAGCTGGGGGTACCAAGAGACCCAGTACTTC. This sequence encodes CASSWGYQETQYF.

This clonotype was observed at least ten times. The chain carries TRBV11-1 and TRBJ2-7; D is perhaps TRBD1 or TRBD2 (6 bases each). Germline V CDR1 and CDR2: SGHAT, FQDESV (reference sequence). This CDR3 has 15 residues. V lost 5 bases and J 5 bases, leaving 19 bases between the germline ends. CDR3 protein: CASSAPGAYSDEQYV. The CDR3 DNA reads as TGTGCCAGCAGCGCCCCGGGGGCGTATTCGGACGAGCAGTACGTC.

This clonotype was found many times. The rearrangement uses TRBV6-2 or TRBV6-3 and TRBJ1-2; D may be TRBD1 (5 bases). The CDR3 runs 12 residues. Germline V lookup: CDR1 MNHEY, CDR2 SVGEGT. Trimming stripped 8 bases from V and 6 bases from J, with 13 bases between. The DNA for the CDR3 is TGTGCCAGCGAGGACATACGCCATGGCTACACCTTC. Protein product: CASEDIRHGYTF.

At least ten counts were recorded for this clonotype. The chain links TRBV11-2 to TRBJ2-7; the D gene is possibly TRBD2 (6 bases). This CDR3 has 16 residues. The V gene's germline CDR1 is SGHAT and CDR2 FQNNGV. Trimming cost V 1 base and J 3 bases, with 16 bases left between them. CDR3 sequence reads: CASSLGPGDFGYEQYF. DNA of the CDR3: TGTGCCAGCAGCTTAGGTCCGGGGGATTTCGGCTACGAGCAGTACTTC.

This CDR3 is CASSYEGGEQYV. The DNA of the CDR3 is TGTGCCAGCAGTTACGAGGGTGGCGAGCAGTACGTC. The rearrangement links TRBV6-5 to TRBJ2-7, with D possibly matching TRBD2 (5 bases). V gave up 2 bases and J gave up 6 bases, with 8 bases separating them. CDR3 length: 12 amino acids. Germline lookup yields CDR1 MNHEY and CDR2 SVGAGI.

There are many counts of this clonotype. The gene calls are TRBV11-2 and TRBJ2-1, with D unresolved. Trimming took off 1 base at V and 7 bases at J, with 17 bases between the two ends. The CDR3 loop spans 16 amino acids. Germline lookup yields CDR1 SGHAT and CDR2 FQNNGV. Here the CDR3 reads CASSLVRQLGGNEQFF. Here the CDR3 DNA reads TGTGCCAGCAGCTTAGTTCGGCAGCTGGGTGGTAATGAGCAGTTCTTC.

There are many counts of this clonotype. The V call is TRBV4-1, the J call TRBJ2-2; TRBD1 matches at 8 bases. Germline values: CDR1 MGHRA, CDR2 YSYEKL. The CDR3 spans 16 residues. Losses at the gene ends were 2 bases for V and 4 bases for J; bases not matched to a gene: 6. CDR3 in amino acids: CASSQFKTGATGELFF. The CDR3, as DNA: TGCGCCAGCAGCCAATTCAAGACAGGGGCCACCGGGGAGCTGTTTTTT.

The table lists this clonotype with many counts. The V gene is TRBV19, the J gene TRBJ2-2; perhaps TRBD1 as D (6 bases). V was shortened by 5 bases and J by 4 bases, with 11 bases between the two germline ends. This CDR3 has 14 amino acids. Per germline, CDR1 LNHDA and CDR2 SQIVND (reference sequence). The CDR3 spells CASSPQGPTGELFF. CDR3 DNA: TGTGCCAGTAGTCCACAGGGCCCCACCGGGGAGCTGTTTTTT.

This chain links TRBV5-5 with TRBJ2-1; D not certain. CDR1 and CDR2 from the germline V gene are SGHKS and YYEKEE (reference sequence). This CDR3 has 17 amino acids. V gave up 0 bases and J gave up 4 bases, with 17 bases separating them. DNA for the CDR3: TGTGCCAGCAGCTTGGGGATTTCAAGGACCCAGTACAATGAGCAGTTCTTC. This translates into CASSLGISRTQYNEQFF.

The chain joins TRBV30 to TRBJ1-2, with a weak D call TRBD1 (6 bases). The V gene's germline CDR1 is GTSNPN and CDR2 SVGIG (reference sequence). The CDR3 extends over 16 amino acids. Trimming pared 1 base from V and 7 bases from J, leaving 22 bases between. The CDR3 DNA reads TGTGCCTGGAGTGCATGGGGGGGCCGAAAACCAGGTGGCTACACCTTC. Translation gives CAWSAWGGRKPGGYTF. Combining the CDR3 with reference TRBV30 and TRBJ1-2 gives the whole variable domain SQTIHQWPATLVQPVGSPLSLECTVEGTSNPNLYWYRQAAGRGLQLLFYSVGIGQISSEVPQNLSASRPQDRQFILSSKKLLLSDSGFYLCAWSAWGGRKPGGYTFGSGTRLTVV.

This clonotype was observed a handful of times. The chain joins TRBV5-1 to TRBJ1-2, with D perhaps matching TRBD1 (5 bases). V shed 4 bases and J shed 4 bases, with 20 bases lying between them. CDR3 size: 16 residues. The germline V gene encodes CDR1 SGHRS and CDR2 YFSETQ. This chain's CDR3 is CASSLSPVGLAYGYTF. The CDR3 DNA is TGCGCCAGCAGCCTCTCTCCAGTGGGGCTGGCCTATGGCTACACCTTC.

The chain is built from TRBV11-2 and TRBJ2-3; D is unclear. V was cut by 4 bases and J by 5 bases, with 19 bases left in between. CDR1 and CDR2 from the germline V gene are SGHAT and FQNNGV. CDR3 size: 16 residues. In DNA, the CDR3 is TGTGCCAGCAGCTCCCCACTTTTGACCGCAGGAGATACGCAGTATTTT. Its translation: CASSSPLLTAGDTQYF.

Many counts were recorded for this clonotype. This rearrangement joins TRBV7-3 to TRBJ2-3, with TRBD2 matching over 8 bases. Trimming cost V 5 bases and J 3 bases; bases outside gene matches: 7. The CDR3 contains 15 residues. Germline CDR1 and CDR2: SGHTA and FQGTGA. CDR3 nucleotide sequence: TGTGCCAGCAGCGCTCGGGGGGGCCGGACAGATACGCAGTATTTT. This translates into CASSARGGRTDTQYF.

This chain connects TRBV12-3 or TRBV12-4 to TRBJ1-5; the D is unclear. Trimming left V 9 bases short and J 0 bases short, with 9 bases between. There are 13 residues in the CDR3. This chain's CDR3 is CASQRYSNQPQHF. CDR3 sequence (DNA): TGTGCCAGTCAACGGTATAGCAATCAGCCCCAGCATTTT.

This chain uses TRBV19 with TRBJ1-5; no firm D call. This CDR3 has 13 residues. Trimming removed 2 bases at V and 4 bases at J, with 6 bases between. CDR1 LNHDA and CDR2 SQIVND come from the germline V gene (reference sequence). The CDR3 coding sequence is TGTGCCAGTAGTATACGAGAGAATCAGCCCCAGCATTTT. Translating it yields CASSIRENQPQHF.

This clonotype was seen repeatedly, ten times or more. V is TRBV7-9 and J is TRBJ1-2, with D tentatively TRBD1 (5 bases). The ends were cut back, 0 bases at V and 6 bases at J, with 11 bases in the middle. The CDR3 has 14 amino acids. Germline CDR1 SEHNR, CDR2 FQNEAQ (reference sequence). The CDR3 loop reads CASSLALMGDGYTF. The CDR3 coding sequence is TGTGCCAGCAGCTTAGCGCTCATGGGGGATGGCTACACCTTC.

This clonotype was observed a single time. This rearrangement joins TRBV24-1 to TRBJ1-1; D gene ambiguous. The V gene's germline CDR1 is KGHDR and CDR2 SFDVKD. The CDR3 length is 16 residues. V was pared by 0 bases and J by 6 bases, with 16 bases between. The CDR3 here is CATSDLGYRAAPEAFF. CDR3 in DNA: TGTGCCACCAGTGATTTGGGCTACAGAGCTGCTCCTGAAGCTTTCTTT.

This clonotype came up many times. This chain joins TRBV7-2 and TRBJ1-3; D might be TRBD1 (5 bases). Trimming left V 1 base short and J 4 bases short, with 11 bases between. Per the germline V gene, CDR1 is SGHTA and CDR2 is FQGNSA. This CDR3 region has 15 residues. The CDR3 DNA sequence: TGTGCCAGCAGCTTAGAGGGACTGGGGGGAAACACCATATATTTT. This codes for CASSLEGLGGNTIYF.

This clonotype was found a few times. V gene TRBV6-2 or TRBV6-3 combines with J gene TRBJ2-3; D is perhaps TRBD1 (5 bases). Germline loops: CDR1 MNHEY, CDR2 SVGEGT. The CDR3 covers 14 residues. Trimming took 3 bases from V and 2 from J, leaving 9 bases between them. The CDR3 DNA is TGTGCCAGCAGTTATTGGGGCCTCACAGATACGCAGTATTTT. Its protein product is CASSYWGLTDTQYF.

This clonotype showed up many times. The chain couples TRBV10-3 to TRBJ2-6; perhaps TRBD1 as D (5 bases). Trimming removed 3 bases at V and 0 bases at J, with 9 bases between. This CDR3 has 16 amino acids. Looked up from germline, CDR1 is ENHRY and CDR2 is SYGVKD. The CDR3 nucleotides are TGTGCCATCAGTGAACAGGTTCCCTCTGGGGCCAACGTCCTGACTTTC. Translated, it gives CAISEQVPSGANVLTF.

This clonotype showed up many times. Germline is not matched at one junction end, which may reflect a read error. The chain links TRBV12-3 or TRBV12-4 to TRBJ1-2; tentatively, D is TRBD1 (5 bases). The CDR3 extends over 13 amino acids. The CDR3 nucleotides read TGTGCCAGCAGTTTGGGGGGGGACTATGGCCACACCTTC. This sequence encodes CASSLGGDYGHTF.

The chain combines TRBV27 with TRBJ2-1; 10 bases match TRBD1. The CDR3 is made up of 14 amino acids. Germline CDR1 MNHEY, CDR2 SMNVEV (reference sequence). With 4 bases clipped from V and 6 bases from J, the junction kept 3 bases outside the gene matches. CDR3 residues: CASSWGQGTNEQFF. CDR3 DNA: TGTGCCAGCAGTTGGGGACAGGGGACCAATGAGCAGTTCTTC.

This clonotype was counted at least ten times. This chain links TRBV4-1 with TRBJ1-6; the D is unclear. V gave up 1 base and J gave up 6 bases, with 10 bases separating them. The germline V gene has CDR1 MGHRA and CDR2 YSYEKL. This CDR3 is 15 amino acids long. CDR3 protein: CASSQAVIGNSPLHF. The CDR3 DNA follows: TGCGCCAGCAGCCAAGCGGTTATAGGTAATTCACCCCTCCACTTT.

The chain couples TRBV19 to TRBJ1-2; no reliable D call. Trimming took off 2 bases at V and 4 bases at J, with 8 bases between the two ends. Germline CDR1 and CDR2: LNHDA and SQIVND (reference sequence). The CDR3 spans 13 residues. CDR3: CASSISGRYGYTF. In nucleotides, the CDR3 is TGTGCCAGTAGTATATCCGGGCGCTATGGCTACACCTTC.

This clonotype appeared many times. The chain employs TRBV4-2 and TRBJ2-3; 7 bases match TRBD1. This CDR3 is built from 15 residues. V shed 0 bases, J shed 7 bases, and the junction held 7 bases outside the gene matches. Germline assignment: CDR1 LGHNA and CDR2 YNFKEQ. This CDR3 is CASSQEAPTGHTQYF. The CDR3 nucleotides are TGTGCCAGCAGCCAAGAAGCCCCGACAGGGCATACGCAGTATTTT.

This clonotype has only a few counts. The J gene is TRBJ2-6, the V gene TRBV5-4, with a weak D call TRBD1 (5 bases). Trimming stripped 7 bases from V and 1 base from J, with 12 bases between. Germline-derived CDR1 and CDR2 are SGHNT and YYREEE (reference sequence). The CDR3 consists of 15 residues. This CDR3 is CASGATVSGANVLTF. The CDR3, as DNA: TGTGCCAGCGGGGCAACAGTTTCTGGGGCCAACGTCCTGACTTTC.